The T cell receptor (beta chain) under discussion was sequenced for a study of blood T cell repertoires in COVID-19. Across the study: The origin of the acute and convalescent COVID-19 samples was the United States, Italy and Spain.

Using immunoSEQ multiplex PCR, the repertoire was profiled, and TCRdb retains in-frame clones only, with some absent. The table shows around 140,000 clones, with 82% occurring only once. Germline CDR1 MRHNA, CDR2 SNTAGT. The CDR3 consists of 12 residues. With 10 bases removed from V and 4 bases from J, the gap between germline ends came to 13 bases. Material for sequencing was peripheral blood. This TCR was sampled from a human donor with acute or convalescent COVID-19. The donor label of this sample is uncertain. The chain joins TRBV6-4 to TRBJ1-1, with D maybe TRBD1 (5 bases). The CDR3 sequence is CANPTAITEAFF. The CDR3 region has the DNA TGTGCCAACCCGACAGCGATCACTGAAGCTTTCTTT.